This passage covers 29 T cell receptor beta chains from one sample sequenced in a study of CD8+ T cells in alopecia areata. Reverse transcription of extracted RNA yielded cDNA, which provided the sequencing template. The assay was immunoSEQ multiplex PCR, and TCRdb's table has in-frame clones only and misses some. The profile shows roughly 150,000 clones, about three fifths of them singletons. The sample consisted of CD8+ T cells sorted from blood. Receptors were obtained from a human donor in good health.

J is TRBJ2-1 and V is TRBV4-1, with D hard to call. V was shortened by 0 bases and J by 6 bases, with 3 bases between the two germline ends. CDR3 length: 12 amino acids. Germline lookup yields CDR1 MGHRA and CDR2 YSYEKL. CDR3 residues: CASSQDGNEQFF. CDR3 nucleotides: TGCGCCAGCAGCCAAGACGGCAATGAGCAGTTCTTC.

The chain recombines TRBV10-3 with TRBJ2-6, with TRBD2 identical over 9 bases. The CDR3 runs to 17 residues. The V and J ends lost 3 bases and 0 bases, in that order; junction bases with no gene match: 3. CDR1 and CDR2 from the germline V gene are ENHRY and SYGVKD. The CDR3 spells CAISERGRVSGANVLTF. CDR3 bases: TGTGCCATCAGTGAACGCGGGAGGGTCTCTGGGGCCAACGTCCTGACTTTC.

The rearrangement links TRBV19 to TRBJ1-2, with a weak D call TRBD1 (5 bases). Germline V lookup: CDR1 LNHDA, CDR2 SQIVND (reference sequence). Trimming took off 4 bases at V and 5 bases at J, with 20 bases between the two ends. This CDR3 is built from 16 residues. The CDR3 region is CASSTRIRTTIYGYTF. CDR3 nucleotides: TGTGCCAGTAGTACCCGTATTAGGACAACTATTTATGGCTACACCTTC.

The chain couples TRBV15 to TRBJ2-7, with 7 nucleotides matching TRBD1. Germline V CDR1 and CDR2: LNHNV, YYDKDF (reference sequence). The CDR3 totals 14 residues. Losses at the gene ends were 1 base for V and 2 bases for J; bases not matched to a gene: 2. In DNA, the CDR3 is TGTGCCACCAGCAGAGGGGACAGCACCTACGAGCAGTACTTC. Translating gives CATSRGDSTYEQYF.

This clone was found a few times. The rearrangement joins TRBV29-1 to TRBJ2-1; 11 bases agree with TRBD1. Germline lookup yields CDR1 SQVTM and CDR2 ANQGSEA. The CDR3 extends over 15 amino acids. Unmatched junction bases numbered 8, after V lost 3 bases and J lost 7 bases. The CDR3 coding sequence is TGCAGCGTTGATTTATCGGGACAGGGGGGGAATGAGCAGTTCTTC. Translated: CSVDLSGQGGNEQFF.

This clone was seen repeatedly, ten times or more. The chain is built from TRBV6-4 and TRBJ2-1; 9 nucleotides line up with TRBD2. CDR1 is MRHNA and CDR2 is SNTAGT in the germline V gene. The CDR3 consists of 13 residues. With V trimmed by 4 bases and J by 6 bases, 1 base remained unmatched. CDR3: CASSASGTNEQFF. The CDR3 nucleotides read TGTGCCAGCAGTGCTAGCGGGACCAATGAGCAGTTCTTC.

This clone was found a few times. V gene TRBV29-1 combines with J gene TRBJ1-2; D is uncertain. V shed 6 bases and J shed 3 bases, with 11 bases lying between them. CDR1 and CDR2 (germline): SQVTM, ANQGSEA. This CDR3 is 12 amino acids long. The CDR3 loop reads CSVQGRDYGYTF. In nucleotides, the CDR3 is TGCAGCGTCCAAGGCAGAGACTATGGCTACACCTTC.

A single count supports this clone. This chain links TRBV7-2 with TRBJ2-1; 12 bases fit TRBD2. CDR3 length equals 15 residues. The J segment lost 7 bases and the V segment lost 4 bases, leaving 5 bases of the junction unmatched. From germline, CDR1 is SGHTA and CDR2 FQGNSA. CDR3 nucleotide sequence: TGTGCCAGCAGCTCCCGGACTAGCGGGACAAATGAGCAGTTCTTC. Amino acid sequence: CASSSRTSGTNEQFF.

This sequence joins TRBV6-1 and TRBJ2-7; 9 positions match TRBD1. V lost 4 bases and J lost 4; bases outside the gene matches: 5. The CDR3 extends over 14 amino acids. Germline V gives CDR1 MNHNS, CDR2 SASEGT. This chain's CDR3 is CASSARDRVYEQYF. For the CDR3, the DNA is TGTGCCAGCAGTGCCCGGGACAGGGTTTACGAGCAGTACTTC.

The chain combines TRBV5-1 with TRBJ2-2; D ambiguous. Germline CDR1 is SGHRS and CDR2 is YFSETQ. CDR3 length: 15 amino acids. Trimming took off 4 bases at V and 2 bases at J, with 12 bases between the two ends. CDR3 protein: CASSLVAGNTGELFF. In nucleotides, the CDR3 is TGCGCCAGCAGCCTTGTCGCAGGAAACACCGGGGAGCTGTTTTTT.

V is TRBV4-1 and J is TRBJ2-7; TRBD1 aligns across 7 bases. The length of the CDR3 is 15 residues. The germline CDR1 and CDR2 sequences are MGHRA and YSYEKL. V was pared by 4 bases and J by 4 bases, with 10 bases of the junction left unmatched. In DNA form, the CDR3 reads TGCGCCAGCAGCCCGGACAGGTGGGAGAATTACGAGCAGTACTTC. Amino acid sequence: CASSPDRWENYEQYF.

This chain uses TRBV28 with TRBJ2-7, with D possibly TRBD2 on 5 matching bases. Between the trimmed V and J ends, which lost 6 bases and 6 bases, there was a span of 12 bases. Germline-derived CDR1 and CDR2 are MDHEN and SYDVKM. There are 12 residues in the CDR3. The CDR3 is CASSPTSREQYF. The CDR3 DNA follows: TGTGCCAGCAGCCCAACTAGTCGCGAGCAGTACTTC.

The chain recombines TRBV29-1 with TRBJ2-1; TRBD2 matches 8 bases. CDR3 length: 15 residues. V gave up 1 base and J gave up 8 bases; unmatched junction bases: 10. Germline loops: CDR1 SQVTM, CDR2 ANQGSEA. CDR3 residues: CSVEGLAGIGDEQFF. The CDR3 coding sequence is TGCAGCGTTGAAGGTCTAGCGGGTATAGGTGATGAGCAGTTCTTC.

The count of this clone is one. The chain carries TRBV19 and TRBJ2-3, with D tentatively TRBD2 (5 bases). This CDR3 spans 15 amino acids. Germline CDR1 reads LNHDA; CDR2 reads SQIVND (reference sequence). Trimming cost V 1 base and J 3 bases, with 11 bases left between them. In nucleotides, the CDR3 is TGTGCCAGTAGTATAGTCGGGATTTGGACAGATACGCAGTATTTT. Its protein product is CASSIVGIWTDTQYF.

The rearrangement links TRBV7-9 to TRBJ1-1, with unresolved D. Trimming removed 5 bases at V and 3 bases at J, with 10 bases between. This CDR3 region has 13 residues. Germline assignment: CDR1 SEHNR and CDR2 FQNEAQ (reference sequence). CDR3 in DNA: TGTGCCAGCAGCAAAACAGAAGACACTGAAGCTTTCTTT. It is translated as CASSKTEDTEAFF.

The chain carries TRBV6-5 and TRBJ2-3; 9 bases line up with TRBD2. The CDR3 is made up of 14 amino acids. Germline trimming cut 3 bases from V and 5 bases from J; bases unmatched to any gene: 3. Germline CDR1 and CDR2: MNHEY and SVGAGI. Here the CDR3 reads CASSYGAGGDTQYF. CDR3 coding DNA: TGTGCCAGCAGTTATGGAGCGGGAGGAGATACGCAGTATTTT.

This clone was counted between two and nine times. The chain joins TRBV29-1 to TRBJ2-7; perhaps TRBD1 as D (5 bases). The CDR3 extends over 13 amino acids. Per the germline V gene, CDR1 is SQVTM and CDR2 is ANQGSEA. The CDR3 protein is CSAQTGFSYEQYF. CDR3 DNA: TGCAGTGCTCAAACAGGATTCTCCTACGAGCAGTACTTC.

This clone was seen only a few times. The chain joins TRBV4-1 to TRBJ1-2; possible D gene TRBD1, 6 bases. Germline loops: CDR1 MGHRA, CDR2 YSYEKL. This CDR3 is built from 12 residues. V was pared by 1 base and J by 8 bases, with 8 bases between. The CDR3 DNA reads TGCGCCAGCAGCCAAGCAGGACAGGGCTACACCTTC. Protein product: CASSQAGQGYTF.

The chain is built from TRBV9 and TRBJ1-2; TRBD1 matches 7 bases. The ends lost 8 bases at V and 6 bases at J; junction bases unmatched: 4. In germline, CDR1 is SGDLS, CDR2 YYNGEE. The CDR3 is made up of 11 amino acids. Here the CDR3 reads CASRQGDGYTF. The CDR3 region has the DNA TGTGCCAGTCGACAGGGTGATGGCTACACCTTC. The full variable domain, its missing parts supplied by reference TRBV9 and TRBJ1-2, is DSGVTQTPKHLITATGQRVTLRCSPRSGDLSVYWYQQSLDQGLQFLIQYYNGEERAKGNILERFSAQQFPDLHSELNLSSLELGDSALYFCASRQGDGYTFGSGTRLTVV.

The chain links TRBV15 to TRBJ2-1, with TRBD2 matching over 8 bases. The CDR3 runs to 16 residues. Losses at the gene ends were 5 bases for V and 4 bases for J; bases not matched to a gene: 10. Germline CDR1 and CDR2: LNHNV and YYDKDF (reference sequence). The chain's CDR3 is CATSGSGGPLYNEQFF. The CDR3 DNA sequence: TGTGCCACCAGCGGGTCGGGAGGGCCGTTGTACAATGAGCAGTTCTTC.

The V gene is TRBV29-1, the J gene TRBJ2-7, with D perhaps TRBD2 (6 bases). V lost 6 bases to trimming and J lost 0 bases, with 12 bases between them. The germline CDR1 and CDR2 sequences are SQVTM and ANQGSEA. There are 13 residues in the CDR3. The CDR3 coding sequence is TGCAGCGTCCGGGGGACCTACTCCTACGAGCAGTACTTC. Translation: CSVRGTYSYEQYF.

The chain carries TRBV29-1 and TRBJ1-2, with a possible D match to TRBD1 (6 bases). CDR3 length: 16 amino acids. CDR1 SQVTM and CDR2 ANQGSEA come from the germline V gene. Trimming pared 0 bases from V and 0 bases from J, leaving 14 bases between. The CDR3 spells CSVEDSDRPANYGYTF. CDR3 sequence (DNA): TGCAGCGTTGAAGATTCCGACAGGCCCGCTAACTATGGCTACACCTTC.

V usage is TRBV7-9 and J usage is TRBJ1-2, with 7 bases fitting TRBD1. The J segment lost 4 bases and the V segment lost 5 bases, leaving 7 bases of the junction unmatched. The CDR3 extends over 14 amino acids. The germline V gene encodes CDR1 SEHNR and CDR2 FQNEAQ (reference sequence). The CDR3 reads CASSIRGSIYGYTF. The CDR3 DNA follows: TGTGCCAGCAGCATCAGGGGGAGTATCTATGGCTACACCTTC.

The rearrangement joins TRBV2 to TRBJ2-1; 8 bases line up with TRBD2. This CDR3 has 14 residues. Trimming cost V 4 bases and J 4 bases; bases outside gene matches: 3. Germline-derived CDR1 and CDR2 are SNHLY and FYNNEI. The CDR3 DNA is TGTGCCAGCAGTGCAAGCGGGAGTTACAATGAGCAGTTCTTC. This encodes CASSASGSYNEQFF.

The chain couples TRBV29-1 to TRBJ2-1, with a weak D call TRBD2 (5 bases). The germline V and J ends were trimmed by 3 bases and 9 bases, with 12 bases remaining between them. This CDR3 spans 12 amino acids. The germline V gene has CDR1 SQVTM and CDR2 ANQGSEA. The CDR3 nucleotides read TGCAGCGTTGAGGTTTCGGGGTTTGAGCAGTTCTTC. This encodes CSVEVSGFEQFF.

V and J are TRBV15 and TRBJ2-5; no reliable D call. CDR3 length: 13 residues. The germline V gene encodes CDR1 LNHNV and CDR2 YYDKDF (reference sequence). Trimming cost V 4 bases and J 5 bases, with 11 bases left between them. For the CDR3, the DNA is TGTGCCACCAGCACCTACCGAAGGGAGACCCAGTACTTC. Translated: CATSTYRRETQYF. The full variable domain, with the rest looked up from reference TRBV15 and TRBJ2-5, is DAMVIQNPRYQVTQFGKPVTLSCSQTLNHNVMYWYQQKSSQAPKLLFHYYDKDFNNEADTPDNFQSRRPNTSFCFLDIRSPGLGDTAMYLCATSTYRRETQYFGPGTRLLVL.

The chain joins TRBV29-1 to TRBJ2-1; unclear D gene. Germline V gene sequence: CDR1 SQVTM, CDR2 ANQGSEA. Trimming stripped 3 bases from V and 5 bases from J, with 14 bases between. The CDR3 totals 14 residues. CDR3: CSVDLARNDNEQFF. CDR3 sequence (DNA): TGCAGCGTTGATCTGGCCAGGAATGACAATGAGCAGTTCTTC.

This clone occurred a few times. V is TRBV19 and J is TRBJ1-2; D gene ambiguous. The CDR3 consists of 11 residues. V gave up 3 bases and J gave up 7 bases, with 6 bases separating them. CDR1 is LNHDA and CDR2 is SQIVND in the germline V gene (reference sequence). The CDR3 DNA reads TGTGCCAGTAGTATTGGCGTTGGCTACACCTTC. This translates into CASSIGVGYTF.

V usage is TRBV29-1 and J usage is TRBJ2-7, with D perhaps TRBD1 (6 bases). CDR3 size: 13 residues. Germline V gene lookup returns CDR1 SQVTM and CDR2 ANQGSEA. Trimming took 4 bases from V and 8 from J, leaving 18 bases between them. The CDR3 DNA follows: TGCAGCGTTGTCCGGACAGATCAACTCCAGCAGTACTTC. Residues: CSVVRTDQLQQYF.